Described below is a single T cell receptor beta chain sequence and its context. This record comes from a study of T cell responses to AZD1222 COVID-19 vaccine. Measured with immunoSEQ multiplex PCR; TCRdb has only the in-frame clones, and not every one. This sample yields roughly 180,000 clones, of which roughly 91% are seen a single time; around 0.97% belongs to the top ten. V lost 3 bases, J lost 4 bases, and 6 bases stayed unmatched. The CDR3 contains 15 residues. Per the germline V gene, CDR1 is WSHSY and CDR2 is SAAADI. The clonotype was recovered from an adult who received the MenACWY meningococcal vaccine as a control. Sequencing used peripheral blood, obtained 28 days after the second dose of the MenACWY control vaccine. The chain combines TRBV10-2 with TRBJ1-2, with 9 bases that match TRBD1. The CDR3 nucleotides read TGCGCCAGCAGTGAAGCGACAGGGGGAGTCTATGGCTACACCTTC. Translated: CASSEATGGVYGYTF.